This T cell receptor beta chain was recorded in a study of T cell responses to AZD1222 COVID-19 vaccine. Turning to this clone: What it recognizes is unknown.

Assay: immunoSEQ multiplex PCR; the TCRdb copy retains only in-frame clones and omits some. The table lists approximately 92,000 clones, 91% of them singletons. Germline trimming cut 12 bases from V and 5 bases from J; bases unmatched to any gene: 17. The CDR3 has 15 amino acids. Germline lookup yields CDR1 KGHDR and CDR2 SFDVKD. Findings of the study overall: Most donors were white British and more were female, and clonal diversity was possibly underestimated. Just 5 or 6 AZD1222 recipients tested seropositive at baseline. All repertoire sampling was performed exclusively after the peak T cell response.

J is TRBJ2-5 and V is TRBV24-1, with 7 bases fitting TRBD2. The sequenced sample was peripheral blood, obtained on day 0 of AZD1222 vaccination. The origin of this receptor is an adult in good health. CDR3 loop: CAPGGNRNPLETQYF. The CDR3 coding sequence is TGTGCCCCCGGGGGGAACAGAAACCCACTGGAGACCCAGTACTTC.